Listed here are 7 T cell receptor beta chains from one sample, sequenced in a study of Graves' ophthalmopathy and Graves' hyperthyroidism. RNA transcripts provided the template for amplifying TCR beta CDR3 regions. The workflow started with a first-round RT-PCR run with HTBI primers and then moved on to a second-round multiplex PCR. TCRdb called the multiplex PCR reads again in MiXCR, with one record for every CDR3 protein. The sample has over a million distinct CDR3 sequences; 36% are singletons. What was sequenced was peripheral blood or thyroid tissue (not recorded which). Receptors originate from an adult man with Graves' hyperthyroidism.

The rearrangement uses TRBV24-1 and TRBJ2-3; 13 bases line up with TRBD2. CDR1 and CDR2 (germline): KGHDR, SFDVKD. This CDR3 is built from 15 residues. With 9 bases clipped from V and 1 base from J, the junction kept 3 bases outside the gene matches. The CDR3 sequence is CATGLAGVGTDTQYF. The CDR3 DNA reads TGTGCCACCGGACTAGCGGGAGTTGGCACAGATACGCAGTATTTT.

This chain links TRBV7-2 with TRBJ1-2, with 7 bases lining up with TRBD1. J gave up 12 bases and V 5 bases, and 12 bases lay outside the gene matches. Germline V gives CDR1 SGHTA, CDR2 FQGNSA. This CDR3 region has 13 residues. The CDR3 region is CASSLDRSSGNTF. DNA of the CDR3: TGTGCCAGCAGCCTGGACAGGAGCTCTGGAAACACCTTC.

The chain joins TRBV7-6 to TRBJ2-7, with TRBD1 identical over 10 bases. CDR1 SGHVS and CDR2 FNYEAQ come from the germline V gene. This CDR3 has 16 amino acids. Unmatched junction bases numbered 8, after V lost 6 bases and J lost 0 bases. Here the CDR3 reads CASSTPGQGNSYEQYF. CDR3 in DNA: TGTGCCAGCAGTACACCGGGACAGGGGAACTCCTACGAGCAGTACTTC.

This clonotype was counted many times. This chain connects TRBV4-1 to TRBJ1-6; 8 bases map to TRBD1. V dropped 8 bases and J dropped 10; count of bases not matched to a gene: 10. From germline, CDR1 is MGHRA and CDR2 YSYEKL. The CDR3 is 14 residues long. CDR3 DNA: TGCGCCAGCCGTTCGGACAGGGCCTACTCACCCCTCCACTTT. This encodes CASRSDRAYSPLHF.

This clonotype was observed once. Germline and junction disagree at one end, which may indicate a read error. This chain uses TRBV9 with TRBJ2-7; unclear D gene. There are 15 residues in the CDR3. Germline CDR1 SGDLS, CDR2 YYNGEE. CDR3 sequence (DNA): TGTGCCGGCAGCGTATCCCCCGGCGTCTCCTACGAGCAGTACTTC. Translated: CAGSVSPGVSYEQYF.

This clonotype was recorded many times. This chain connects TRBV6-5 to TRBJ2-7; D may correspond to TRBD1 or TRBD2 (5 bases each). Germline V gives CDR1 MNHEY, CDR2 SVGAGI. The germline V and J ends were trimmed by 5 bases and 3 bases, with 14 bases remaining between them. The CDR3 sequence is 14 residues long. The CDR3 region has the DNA TGTGCCAGCAGTACCCGGGACCGCCTCTACGAGCAGTACTTC. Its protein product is CASSTRDRLYEQYF.

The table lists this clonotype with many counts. The CDR3 region is CASSPVGGLYYEQYF. As DNA, the CDR3 is TGTGCCAGCAGCCCCGTAGGGGGGCTCTACTACGAGCAGTACTTC. The chain combines TRBV7-2 with TRBJ2-7; D may correspond to TRBD1 or TRBD2 (6 bases each). The germline gives CDR1 SGHTA, CDR2 FQGNSA. The CDR3 length is 15 residues. V lost 5 bases and J lost 3, with 17 bases in between.